The rows below give T cell receptor beta chains drawn from one sample of a study of T-cell reconstitution after alpha-beta-depleted transplantation in children. TCRdb called the PCR reads again in MiXCR, with one record for every CDR3 protein. The sample has fewer than 700,000 distinct CDR3 sequences, 10% to 15% seen once. This material consisted of PBMCs, mostly from graft donor cells, taken 360 days after TCRalphabeta/CD19-depleted stem cell transplant. The receptors were sampled from a male patient younger than 18 who had a stem cell transplant for acute myeloid leukemia, so the T cells may come from the graft donor. The CDR3 runs from the conserved cysteine through the conserved F or W. D genes are given only for firm matches. Not all rows give a size; the values are once, few, many and, for expanded clones, a class.

clone_size: -
d_call: -
j_call: TRBJ2-1
v_call: TRBV4-3
cdr3_nt: TGCGCCAGCAGCCAAGGGCCACCGCCGTCCTACAATGAGCAGTTCTTC
cdr3_aa: CASSQGPPPSYNEQFF

clone_size: few
d_call: -
j_call: TRBJ2-7
v_call: TRBV7-9
cdr3_nt: TGTGCCAGCGAGGGAGGGGGCGCCGAGCAGTACTTC
cdr3_aa: CASEGGGAEQYF

clone_size: -
d_call: TRBD2
j_call: TRBJ2-3
v_call: TRBV11-3
cdr3_nt: TGTGCCAGCAGCTTAGAAGCGGGAGGGCCCCGAGAGCAGTATTTT
cdr3_aa: CASSLEAGGPREQYF

clone_size: few
d_call: -
j_call: TRBJ1-1
v_call: TRBV29-1
cdr3_nt: TGCAGCGTCGCTACCGGGACCGGCCCTGAAGCTTTCTTT
cdr3_aa: CSVATGTGPEAFF

clone_size: -
d_call: -
j_call: TRBJ2-3
v_call: TRBV7-7
cdr3_nt: TGTGCTAGCAGCCGGGGGCGCGCAGATACGCAGTATTTT
cdr3_aa: CASSRGRADTQYF

clone_size: few
d_call: TRBD2
j_call: TRBJ2-1
v_call: TRBV7-9
cdr3_nt: TGTGCCAGCATGACTAGCGGGGTCCTCAACAATGAGCAGTTCTTC
cdr3_aa: CASMTSGVLNNEQFF

clone_size: few
d_call: -
j_call: TRBJ2-3
v_call: TRBV6-1
cdr3_nt: TGTGCCAGCAGTGCCCTGGGTGTGCGCACAGATACGCAGTATTTT
cdr3_aa: CASSALGVRTDTQYF

clone_size: -
d_call: TRBD2
j_call: TRBJ2-1
v_call: TRBV12-3/TRBV12-4
cdr3_nt: TGTGCCAGCAGTTACGCCCTTAGCGGGAGTGGGGGGAATGAGCAGTTCTTC
cdr3_aa: CASSYALSGSGGNEQFF

clone_size: -
d_call: TRBD1
j_call: TRBJ1-5
v_call: TRBV19
cdr3_nt: TGTGCCAGTAGTATACCCTGGACAGGGGGTGGGGATCAGCCCCAGCATTTT
cdr3_aa: CASSIPWTGGGDQPQHF

clone_size: -
d_call: -
j_call: TRBJ2-2
v_call: TRBV5-5
cdr3_nt: TGTGCCAGCAGCGTCTTGGCCCGAGTCGGGGGCGGGGAGCTGTTTTTT
cdr3_aa: CASSVLARVGGGELFF

clone_size: -
d_call: -
j_call: TRBJ1-2
v_call: TRBV18
cdr3_nt: TGTGCCAGCTCACAACTCGGGACGGAACCCTATGTTGGCTACACCTTC
cdr3_aa: CASSQLGTEPYVGYTF

clone_size: -
d_call: -
j_call: TRBJ2-1
v_call: TRBV9
cdr3_nt: TGTGCCAGCAGCCTGTCGGGAGCTTCGCACAATGAGCAGTTCTTC
cdr3_aa: CASSLSGASHNEQFF

clone_size: -
d_call: -
j_call: TRBJ2-7
v_call: TRBV25-1
cdr3_nt: TGTGCCAGCAGCCCGAGGGGCCCGGGGAACGAGCAGTACTTC
cdr3_aa: CASSPRGPGNEQYF

clone_size: many
d_call: -
j_call: TRBJ2-7
v_call: TRBV9
cdr3_nt: TGTGCCAGCAGCGTAGCTGGTGGTACCTACGAGCAGTACTTC
cdr3_aa: CASSVAGGTYEQYF

clone_size: -
d_call: TRBD2
j_call: TRBJ2-2
v_call: TRBV6-2/TRBV6-3
cdr3_nt: TGTGCCAGCAGGCCAACTAGCGGGGCGAACACCGGGGAGCTGTTTTTT
cdr3_aa: CASRPTSGANTGELFF

clone_size: -
d_call: -
j_call: TRBJ2-7
v_call: TRBV18
cdr3_nt: TGTGCCAGCTCACCTTTGACAGTGCTGAGCTCCTACGAGCAGTACTTC
cdr3_aa: CASSPLTVLSSYEQYF

clone_size: -
d_call: -
j_call: TRBJ1-1
v_call: TRBV6-1
cdr3_nt: TGTGCCAGCAGTAAAGAGACAGGCCGGAACACTGAAGCTTTCTTT
cdr3_aa: CASSKETGRNTEAFF

clone_size: few
d_call: TRBD2
j_call: TRBJ2-3
v_call: TRBV9
cdr3_nt: TGTGCCAGCAGCGACGGGACTAGCGGGAGTAGGGCAGATACGCAGTATTTT
cdr3_aa: CASSDGTSGSRADTQYF

clone_size: once
d_call: TRBD2
j_call: TRBJ2-1
v_call: TRBV14
cdr3_nt: TGTGCCAGCAGCCTGTACGGGACTAGCGGATACAATGAGCAGTTCTTC
cdr3_aa: CASSLYGTSGYNEQFF

clone_size: many
d_call: TRBD2
j_call: TRBJ2-7
v_call: TRBV7-2
cdr3_nt: TGTGCCAGCAGCTTAGCCGGGACTAGACTCTACGAGCAGTACTTC
cdr3_aa: CASSLAGTRLYEQYF

clone_size: -
d_call: TRBD2
j_call: TRBJ2-7
v_call: TRBV28
cdr3_nt: TGTGCCAGCAACCCGAGGGCTAGCGGCGCCTACGAGCAGTACTTC
cdr3_aa: CASNPRASGAYEQYF

clone_size: few
d_call: -
j_call: TRBJ1-1
v_call: TRBV7-2
cdr3_nt: TGTGCCAGCAGCTCGGGGGGCGGATCGGGGAACACTGAAGCTTTCTTT
cdr3_aa: CASSSGGGSGNTEAFF

clone_size: -
d_call: -
j_call: TRBJ2-7
v_call: TRBV5-5
cdr3_nt: TGTGCCAGCAGCCCCTTTGAGTCTCGCGACGAGCAGTACTTC
cdr3_aa: CASSPFESRDEQYF

clone_size: few
d_call: TRBD2
j_call: TRBJ2-7
v_call: TRBV28
cdr3_nt: TGTGCCAGCAGGACGGGGGGGCTGCGCACCTACGAGCAGTACTTC
cdr3_aa: CASRTGGLRTYEQYF

clone_size: few
d_call: -
j_call: TRBJ2-5
v_call: TRBV29-1
cdr3_nt: TGCAGCGTTGATACTCAGGCTAAGGAGGGAGAGACCCAGTACTTC
cdr3_aa: CSVDTQAKEGETQYF

clone_size: few
d_call: TRBD1
j_call: TRBJ1-2
v_call: TRBV30
cdr3_nt: TGTGCCTGGAGTGTACTCAGGGGGTCTGGCTACACCTTC
cdr3_aa: CAWSVLRGSGYTF

clone_size: many
d_call: TRBD2
j_call: TRBJ2-3
v_call: TRBV20-1
cdr3_nt: TGCAGTGCTGAATCGATTAGCGGGAGGACGGGCACAGATACGCAGTATTTT
cdr3_aa: CSAESISGRTGTDTQYF

clone_size: -
d_call: -
j_call: TRBJ2-7
v_call: TRBV7-9
cdr3_nt: TGTGCCAGCAGTCCGGGAGCCTGGTACGAGCAGTACTTC
cdr3_aa: CASSPGAWYEQYF

clone_size: few
d_call: TRBD1
j_call: TRBJ2-1
v_call: TRBV20-1
cdr3_nt: TGCAGTGCTAGAGATACAGGGGTCGCCCACAATGAGCAGTTCTTC
cdr3_aa: CSARDTGVAHNEQFF

clone_size: -
d_call: -
j_call: TRBJ2-7
v_call: TRBV5-1
cdr3_nt: TGCGCCAGCAGCTTGAGGCACGGGTACTCCTACGAGCAGTACTTC
cdr3_aa: CASSLRHGYSYEQYF

clone_size: -
d_call: -
j_call: TRBJ1-1
v_call: TRBV7-2
cdr3_nt: TGTGCCAGCAGCTTAGCCCCGGCTCTTGGAGCTTTCTTT
cdr3_aa: CASSLAPALGAFF

clone_size: many
d_call: -
j_call: TRBJ2-1
v_call: TRBV20-1
cdr3_nt: TGCAGTGCTAGAGGTACTGGGTTTCGGCAGTTCTTC
cdr3_aa: CSARGTGFRQFF

clone_size: -
d_call: TRBD2
j_call: TRBJ2-7
v_call: TRBV20-1
cdr3_nt: TGCAGTGCTATGGTAGCGGGAGGGACCCACGAGCAGTACTTC
cdr3_aa: CSAMVAGGTHEQYF

clone_size: once
d_call: TRBD2
j_call: TRBJ2-3
v_call: TRBV29-1
cdr3_nt: TGCAGCGTTGAAGAATTCGGGTTCGCGACTAGCGGGGTCGACACAGATACGCAGTATTTT
cdr3_aa: CSVEEFGFATSGVDTDTQYF

clone_size: many
d_call: TRBD2
j_call: TRBJ2-5
v_call: TRBV4-3
cdr3_nt: TGCGCCAGCAGCCAAGATCGGGTCAGGACTAGCGCGTACCAAGAGACCCAGTACTTC
cdr3_aa: CASSQDRVRTSAYQETQYF

clone_size: -
d_call: -
j_call: TRBJ1-4
v_call: TRBV27
cdr3_nt: TGTGCCAGCAAGGAGGGGGGAGTTAATGAAAAACTGTTTTTT
cdr3_aa: CASKEGGVNEKLFF

clone_size: many
d_call: TRBD2
j_call: TRBJ2-7
v_call: TRBV12-3/TRBV12-4
cdr3_nt: TGTGCCAGCAGTTTTCTGCGGGGGGACTCCTACGAGCAGTACTTC
cdr3_aa: CASSFLRGDSYEQYF

clone_size: many
d_call: -
j_call: TRBJ2-7
v_call: TRBV12-3/TRBV12-4
cdr3_nt: TGTGCCAGCAGTTTAGCAGCCGCCTACGAGCAGTACTTC
cdr3_aa: CASSLAAAYEQYF

clone_size: -
d_call: TRBD1
j_call: TRBJ2-7
v_call: TRBV12-3/TRBV12-4
cdr3_nt: TGTGCCAGCGGAAGGGACAGGGTCCGCTACGAGCAGTACTTC
cdr3_aa: CASGRDRVRYEQYF

clone_size: few
d_call: -
j_call: TRBJ2-7
v_call: TRBV12-3/TRBV12-4
cdr3_nt: TGTGCCAGCAGTTTCTATTCCGAACCCGAGCGGCAGTACTTC
cdr3_aa: CASSFYSEPERQYF

clone_size: few
d_call: -
j_call: TRBJ2-2
v_call: TRBV5-5
cdr3_nt: TGTGCCAGCAGCTTGGGGTTTAAGGGTACCACCGGGGAGCTGTTTTTT
cdr3_aa: CASSLGFKGTTGELFF

clone_size: -
d_call: -
j_call: TRBJ2-3
v_call: TRBV15
cdr3_nt: TGTGCCACCAGCGGATCCAAAGATACGCAGTATTTT
cdr3_aa: CATSGSKDTQYF

clone_size: few
d_call: TRBD2
j_call: TRBJ2-2
v_call: TRBV6-2/TRBV6-3
cdr3_nt: TGTGCCAGCAGTTTATATCCTAGCGGGAGATCGAACACCGGGGAGCTGTTTTTT
cdr3_aa: CASSLYPSGRSNTGELFF

clone_size: many
d_call: -
j_call: TRBJ2-1
v_call: TRBV7-8
cdr3_nt: TGTGCCAGCAGCTTACACACGAACTCCTACAATGAGCAGTTCTTC
cdr3_aa: CASSLHTNSYNEQFF

clone_size: -
d_call: -
j_call: TRBJ1-2
v_call: TRBV29-1
cdr3_nt: TGCAGCGTTGCATTTTCGGAATGGGTTGGTGGCTACACCTTC
cdr3_aa: CSVAFSEWVGGYTF

clone_size: -
d_call: -
j_call: TRBJ1-4
v_call: TRBV12-3/TRBV12-4
cdr3_nt: TGTGCCAGCAGTTTAATGATTGAAAAACTGTTTTTT
cdr3_aa: CASSLMIEKLFF

clone_size: few
d_call: -
j_call: TRBJ2-5
v_call: TRBV20-1
cdr3_nt: TGCAGTGCCTGGGGGCTCGCAGGCCAAGAGACCCAGTACTTC
cdr3_aa: CSAWGLAGQETQYF